The TCR beta chain under discussion was sequenced for a study of naive and memory T cell subsets. General study results and limits: Delayed type IV hypersensitivity infiltration was taken to explain higher tuberculin-site TCR counts.

This clonotype qualifies as medium-sized. As yet, its antigen is unknown. V was clipped by 4 bases and J by 1 base, with 8 bases between them. This CDR3 contains 13 residues. Germline V gene sequence: CDR1 SEHNR, CDR2 FQNEAQ (reference sequence). Four PCR rounds used nested alpha and beta constant region primers plus the SP2 primer. Alpha and beta constant region primers primed reverse transcription for blood and skin samples. TCRdb reprocessed the UMI-ligation and nested PCR reads with MiXCR, giving one entry per CDR3 protein. This sample has tens of thousands of distinct CDR3 sequences, with about 10% found just once. Documented treatment: skin biopsy from PPD injection site in Mantoux-positive individual. The library had UMIs added by 3' ligation of an oligonucleotide to TCR cDNA. Skin biopsies came from PPD injection sites in Mantoux-positive individuals.

The receptor's source is an adult in good health. The sequencing here drew on skin, taken from a tuberculin skin test site. The chain joins TRBV7-9 to TRBJ2-7; the D is unclear. CDR3 nucleotides: TGTGCCAGCAGCTCTAAAGTTTCCTACGAGCAGTACTTC. It is translated as CASSSKVSYEQYF.